This T cell receptor (beta chain) was obtained from a study of blood T cell repertoires in COVID-19. Study details: Donors in the United States, Italy and Spain gave samples during acute or convalescent COVID-19. The cDNA or gDNA used as material had been derived from T cells, B-cell-depleted T cells, or PBMCs.

Per the study methods: It was from reference gene primer amplification that nucleated cell counts were estimated. Sequencing used immunoSEQ multiplex PCR; TCRdb keeps in-frame clones, though not all of them. V, J and clone size were drawn from that table, and D and trimming were deduced from the DNA. The sample lists 350,000 to 400,000 clones, 89% seen once, with around 3% in the top ten. Of note for this clone: Other DNA sequences in this specimen translate into the identical CDR3.

The sequence came from a woman aged 25 to 39 with COVID-19, enrolled during active disease. Sequencing used peripheral blood.

This CDR3 is CASSSGTSTDTQYF. The CDR3 bases are TGTGCCAGCAGTTCCGGGACTAGCACAGATACGCAGTATTTT. The rearrangement uses TRBV2 and TRBJ2-3; a possible D gene is TRBD2 (6 bases). Germline V gene lookup returns CDR1 SNHLY and CDR2 FYNNEI. The V gene lost 5 bases and the J gene lost 0 bases, with 9 bases spanning the gap. The CDR3 length is 14 residues.